Each of the 3 T cell receptor beta chains below was sequenced from the same sample in a study of cytomegalovirus exposure and HLA in healthy donors. PCR was performed using 60 Vbeta and 13 Jbeta primers. Some clones are missing from TCRdb's copy, which holds only in-frame ones; the method was immunoSEQ multiplex PCR. The sample contains about 160,000 clones, roughly 80% of which appear only once. Material: PBMCs. These TCRs come from a man aged 50 or older in good health and CMV-seropositive.

V is TRBV5-6 and J is TRBJ1-4; 9 bases align to TRBD1. After removal of 0 bases from V and 6 bases from J, the junction contained 0 bases not matched to a gene. The CDR3 extends over 14 amino acids. The germline V gene has CDR1 SGHDT and CDR2 YYEEEE. As DNA, the CDR3 is TGTGCCAGCAGCTTGGGACAGGGGGATGAAAAACTGTTTTTT. Its protein product is CASSLGQGDEKLFF.

This clone was seen more than once but under ten times. The J gene is TRBJ2-1, the V gene TRBV25-1, with D uncertain. Germline CDR1 and CDR2: MGHDK and SYGVNS. Deletions cut 4 bases from V and 3 bases from J, with 16 bases between. The CDR3 is made up of 16 amino acids. CDR3 region: CASSGAGFDGYNEQFF. CDR3 DNA: TGTGCCAGCAGTGGGGCCGGCTTTGATGGCTACAATGAGCAGTTCTTC.

CDR3 nucleotide sequence: TGTGCCAGCAAGATTAGCGGGGGGCTATACAATGAGCAGTTCTTC. This sequence encodes CASKISGGLYNEQFF. This chain uses TRBV7-8 with TRBJ2-1; 10 nucleotides align to TRBD2. From germline, CDR1 is SGHVS and CDR2 FQNEAQ. There are 15 residues in the CDR3. The J segment lost 4 bases and the V segment lost 7 bases, leaving 7 bases of the junction unmatched.